What follows describes a single TCR beta chain. The antigen is undetermined. The sample is drawn from a study of a mutant IDH1 vaccine in newly diagnosed glioma. Points from the study as a whole: Pseudoprogression apparently tracked independently of changes in top peripheral T cell clonotypes.

The assay was immunoSEQ multiplex PCR, and TCRdb's table has in-frame clones only and misses some. Of about 24,000 clones listed, around 80% are singletons. Documented time point: week 47, end of study. Mutant IDH1 20-mer peptide, at 300 ug, made up each vaccine dose, with topical imiquimod. Donors had new IDH1-mutant astrocytomas of WHO grade 3 or 4 (ATRX-lost). This material consisted of PBMCs, taken from a glioma patient whose treatment included an IDH1 peptide vaccine. The clonotype comes from a man aged 35-49 years with glioma. Some clones in this sample may be carry-over from other donors' samples.

CDR3 nucleotide sequence: TGTGCCAGCAGTGAGCGGGTTACTAGCGGGGGAAATGAGCAGTTCTTC. It yields the protein CASSERVTSGGNEQFF. The chain has TRBV25-1 and TRBJ2-1; 11 bases align to TRBD2. The V segment lost 3 bases and the J segment 7 bases; nucleotides outside the gene matches: 8. Germline CDR1 is MGHDK and CDR2 is SYGVNS. CDR3 length: 16 residues. Looking up the rest from reference TRBV25-1 and TRBJ2-1 gives the full variable domain: EADIYQTPRYLVIGTGKKITLECSQTMGHDKMYWYQQDPGMELHLIHYSYGVNSTEKGDLSSESTVSRIRTEHFPLTLESARPSHTSQYLCASSERVTSGGNEQFFGPGTRLTVL.